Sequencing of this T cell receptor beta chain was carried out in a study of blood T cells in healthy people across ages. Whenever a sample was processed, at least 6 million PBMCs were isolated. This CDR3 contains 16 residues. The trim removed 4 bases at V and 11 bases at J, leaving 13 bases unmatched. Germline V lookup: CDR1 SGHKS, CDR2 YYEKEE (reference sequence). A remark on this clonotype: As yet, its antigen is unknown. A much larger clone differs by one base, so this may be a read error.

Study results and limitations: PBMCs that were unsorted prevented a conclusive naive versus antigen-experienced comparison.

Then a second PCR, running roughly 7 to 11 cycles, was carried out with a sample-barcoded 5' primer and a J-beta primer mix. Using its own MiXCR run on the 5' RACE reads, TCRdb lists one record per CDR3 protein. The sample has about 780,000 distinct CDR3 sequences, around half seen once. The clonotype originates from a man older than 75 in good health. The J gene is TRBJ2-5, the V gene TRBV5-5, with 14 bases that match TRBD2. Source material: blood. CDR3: CASSKTGLAGVNEQYF. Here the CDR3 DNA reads TGTGCCAGCAGCAAGACGGGACTAGCGGGAGTCAATGAGCAGTACTTC.